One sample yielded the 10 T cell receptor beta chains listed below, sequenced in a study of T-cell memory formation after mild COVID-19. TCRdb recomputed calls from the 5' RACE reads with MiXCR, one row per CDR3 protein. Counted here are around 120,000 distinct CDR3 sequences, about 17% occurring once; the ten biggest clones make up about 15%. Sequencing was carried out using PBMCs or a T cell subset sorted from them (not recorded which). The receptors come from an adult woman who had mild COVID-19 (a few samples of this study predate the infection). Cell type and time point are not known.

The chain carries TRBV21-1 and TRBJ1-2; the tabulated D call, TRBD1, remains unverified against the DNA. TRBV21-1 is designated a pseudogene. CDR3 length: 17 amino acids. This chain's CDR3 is CASSPGQGTPFCYGYTF. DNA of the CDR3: TGTGCCAGCAGCCCCGGACAGGGCACACCCTTCTGCTATGGCTACACCTTC.

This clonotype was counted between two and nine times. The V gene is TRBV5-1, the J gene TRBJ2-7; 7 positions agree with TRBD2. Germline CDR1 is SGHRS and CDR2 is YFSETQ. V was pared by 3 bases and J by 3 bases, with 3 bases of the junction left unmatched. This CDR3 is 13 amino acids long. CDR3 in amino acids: CASSSGLVYEQYF. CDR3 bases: TGCGCCAGCAGCTCCGGACTAGTCTACGAGCAGTACTTC.

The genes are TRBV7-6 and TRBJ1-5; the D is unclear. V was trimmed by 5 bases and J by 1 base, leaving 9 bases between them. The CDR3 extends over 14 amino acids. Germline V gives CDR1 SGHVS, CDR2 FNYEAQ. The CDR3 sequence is CASSPRASNQPQHF. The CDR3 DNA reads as TGTGCCAGCAGCCCTCGGGCCAGCAATCAGCCCCAGCATTTT.

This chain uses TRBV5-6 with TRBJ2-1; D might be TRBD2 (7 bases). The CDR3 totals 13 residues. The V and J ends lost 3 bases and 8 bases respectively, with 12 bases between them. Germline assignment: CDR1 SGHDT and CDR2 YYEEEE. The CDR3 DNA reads TGTGCCAGCAGCTCGAGGGGGGGCGATGAGCAGTTCTTC. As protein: CASSSRGGDEQFF.

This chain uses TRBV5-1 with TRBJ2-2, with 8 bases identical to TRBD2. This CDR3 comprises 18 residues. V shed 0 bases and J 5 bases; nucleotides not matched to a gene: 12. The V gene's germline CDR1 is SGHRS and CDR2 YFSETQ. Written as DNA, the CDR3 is TGCGCCAGCAGCTTGGGCCGCCCAGCGGGGGTGAGGACCGGGGAGCTGTTTTTT. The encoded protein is CASSLGRPAGVRTGELFF. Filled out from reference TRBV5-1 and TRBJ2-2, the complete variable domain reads KAGVTQTPRYLIKTRGQQVTLSCSPISGHRSVSWYQQTPGQGLQFLFEYFSETQRNKGNFPGRFSGRQFSNSRSEMNVSTLELGDSALYLCASSLGRPAGVRTGELFFGEGSRLTVL.

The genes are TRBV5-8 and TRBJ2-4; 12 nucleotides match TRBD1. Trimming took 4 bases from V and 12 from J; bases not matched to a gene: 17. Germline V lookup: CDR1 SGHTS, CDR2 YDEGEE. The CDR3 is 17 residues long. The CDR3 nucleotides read TGTGCCAGCAGCCCCGGGACAGGGGGCGCGAAGGGACTCTCTCAGTACTTC. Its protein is CASSPGTGGAKGLSQYF. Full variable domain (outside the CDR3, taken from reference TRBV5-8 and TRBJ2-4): EAGVTQSPTHLIKTRGQQATLRCSPISGHTSVYWYQQALGLGLQFLLWYDEGEERNRGNFPPRFSGRQFPNYSSELNVNALELEDSALYLCASSPGTGGAKGLSQYFGAGTRLSVL.

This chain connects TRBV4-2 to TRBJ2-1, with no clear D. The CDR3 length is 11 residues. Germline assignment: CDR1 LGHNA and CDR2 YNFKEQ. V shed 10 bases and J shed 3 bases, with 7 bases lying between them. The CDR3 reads CATKDYNEQFF. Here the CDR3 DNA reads TGTGCCACAAAAGACTACAATGAGCAGTTCTTC.

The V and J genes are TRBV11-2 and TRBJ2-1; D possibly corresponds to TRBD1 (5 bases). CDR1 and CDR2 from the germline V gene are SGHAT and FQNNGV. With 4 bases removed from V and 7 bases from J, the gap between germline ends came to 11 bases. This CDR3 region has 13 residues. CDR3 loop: CASSYRSKNEQFF. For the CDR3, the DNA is TGTGCCAGCAGCTACAGGAGTAAAAATGAGCAGTTCTTC.

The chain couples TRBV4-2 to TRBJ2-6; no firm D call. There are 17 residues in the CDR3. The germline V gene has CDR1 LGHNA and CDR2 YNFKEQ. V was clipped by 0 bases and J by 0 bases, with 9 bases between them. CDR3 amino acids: CASSQDLTFSGANVLTF. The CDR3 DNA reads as TGTGCCAGCAGCCAAGATCTTACGTTCTCTGGGGCCAACGTCCTGACTTTC.

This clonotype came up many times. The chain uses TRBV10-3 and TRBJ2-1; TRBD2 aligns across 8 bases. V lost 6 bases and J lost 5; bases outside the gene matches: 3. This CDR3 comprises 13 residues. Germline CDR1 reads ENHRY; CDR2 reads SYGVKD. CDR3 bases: TGTGCCATCAGCGGGGGGGCGAACAATGAGCAGTTCTTC. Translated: CAISGGANNEQFF.